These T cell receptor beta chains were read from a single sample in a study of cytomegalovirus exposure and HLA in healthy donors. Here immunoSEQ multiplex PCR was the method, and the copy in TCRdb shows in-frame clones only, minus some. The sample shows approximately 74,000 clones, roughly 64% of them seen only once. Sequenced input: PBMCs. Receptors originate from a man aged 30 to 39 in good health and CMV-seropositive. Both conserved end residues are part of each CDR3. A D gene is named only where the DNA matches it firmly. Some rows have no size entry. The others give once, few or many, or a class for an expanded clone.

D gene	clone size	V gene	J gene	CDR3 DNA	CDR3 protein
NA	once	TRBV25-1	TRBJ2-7	TGTGCCAGCAGCCCCGGGCAGGGAAGAACCTACGAGCAGTACTTC	CASSPGQGRTYEQYF
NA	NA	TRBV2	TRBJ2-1	TGTGCCAGCAGTGATGTGGAGGGCAATGAGCAGTTCTTC	CASSDVEGNEQFF
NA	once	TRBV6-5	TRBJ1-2	TGTGCCAGCAGCGACAGCTATGGCTACACCTTC	CASSDSYGYTF
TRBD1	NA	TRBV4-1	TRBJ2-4	TGCGCCAGCAGCCAAGATGGGCAGGGGGCAAACATTCAGTACTTC	CASSQDGQGANIQYF
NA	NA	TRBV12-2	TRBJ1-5	TGTGCAAGTCGGTTCACGGGGGTGGGTTTAAGGCAGCCCCAGCATTTT	CASRFTGVGLRQPQHF
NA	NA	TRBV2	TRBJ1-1	TGTGCCAGCAGTGTTGAGGGGAACACTGAAGCTTTCTTT	CASSVEGNTEAFF
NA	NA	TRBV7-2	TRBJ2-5	TGTGCCAGCAGCTTTGGCAACGCCAGGGAGACCCAGTACTTC	CASSFGNARETQYF
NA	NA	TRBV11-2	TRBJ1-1	TGTGCCAGCAGTCTCATGTCCGAGACTGAAGCTTTCTTT	CASSLMSETEAFF
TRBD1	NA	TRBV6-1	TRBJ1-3	TGTGCCGGAAGGACAGGACGTGGAAACACCATATATTTT	CAGRTGRGNTIYF
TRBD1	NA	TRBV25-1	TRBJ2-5	TGTGCCAGCAGTCTACAGGGGCGGGAGACCCAGTACTTC	CASSLQGRETQYF
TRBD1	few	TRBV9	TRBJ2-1	TGTGCCAGCAACTCCGGGACAGGGGTCAATGAGCAGTTCTTC	CASNSGTGVNEQFF